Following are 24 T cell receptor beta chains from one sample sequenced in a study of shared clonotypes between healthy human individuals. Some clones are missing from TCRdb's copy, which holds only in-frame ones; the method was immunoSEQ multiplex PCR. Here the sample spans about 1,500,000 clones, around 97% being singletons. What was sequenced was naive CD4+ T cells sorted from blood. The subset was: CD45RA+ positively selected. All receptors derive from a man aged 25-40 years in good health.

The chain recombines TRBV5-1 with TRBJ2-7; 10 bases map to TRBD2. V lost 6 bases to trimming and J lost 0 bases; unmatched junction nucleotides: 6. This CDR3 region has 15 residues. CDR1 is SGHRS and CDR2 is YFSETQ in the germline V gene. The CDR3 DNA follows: TGCGCCAGCAAATCCGGGACTAGCGACTCCTACGAGCAGTACTTC. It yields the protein CASKSGTSDSYEQYF.

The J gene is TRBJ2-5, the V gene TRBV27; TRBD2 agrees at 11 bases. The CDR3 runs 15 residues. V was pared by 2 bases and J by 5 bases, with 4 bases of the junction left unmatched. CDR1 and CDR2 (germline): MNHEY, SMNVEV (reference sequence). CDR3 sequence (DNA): TGTGCCAGCAGTTTAAGGGTAGCGGGAGGGGAGACCCAGTACTTC. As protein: CASSLRVAGGETQYF.

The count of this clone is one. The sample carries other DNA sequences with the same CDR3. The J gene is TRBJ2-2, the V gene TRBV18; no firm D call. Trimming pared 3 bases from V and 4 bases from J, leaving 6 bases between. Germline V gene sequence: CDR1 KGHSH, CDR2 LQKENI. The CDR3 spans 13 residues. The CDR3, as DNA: TGTGCCAGCTCACCTTCTAGCACCGGGGAGCTGTTTTTT. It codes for CASSPSSTGELFF.

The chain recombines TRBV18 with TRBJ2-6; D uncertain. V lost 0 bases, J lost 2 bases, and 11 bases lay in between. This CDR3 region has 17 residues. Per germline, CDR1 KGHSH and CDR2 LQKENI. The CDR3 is CASSPPPAHAGANVLTF. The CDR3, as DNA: TGTGCCAGCTCACCACCGCCGGCCCATGCTGGGGCCAACGTCCTGACTTTC.

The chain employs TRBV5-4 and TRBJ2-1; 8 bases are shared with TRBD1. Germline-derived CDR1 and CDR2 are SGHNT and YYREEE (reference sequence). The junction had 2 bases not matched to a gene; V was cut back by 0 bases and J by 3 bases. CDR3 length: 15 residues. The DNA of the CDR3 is TGTGCCAGCAGCTTGGGACAGGGGATCTACAATGAGCAGTTCTTC. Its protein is CASSLGQGIYNEQFF.

The CDR3 DNA is TGTGCCAGTAGTGCAGACAGTAAGAACACTGAAGCTTTCTTT. Its protein product is CASSADSKNTEAFF. The chain uses TRBV19 and TRBJ1-1, with a possible D match to TRBD1 (5 bases). V was trimmed by 5 bases and J by 1 base, leaving 11 bases between them. The CDR3 consists of 14 residues. Germline CDR1 and CDR2: LNHDA and SQIVND (reference sequence).

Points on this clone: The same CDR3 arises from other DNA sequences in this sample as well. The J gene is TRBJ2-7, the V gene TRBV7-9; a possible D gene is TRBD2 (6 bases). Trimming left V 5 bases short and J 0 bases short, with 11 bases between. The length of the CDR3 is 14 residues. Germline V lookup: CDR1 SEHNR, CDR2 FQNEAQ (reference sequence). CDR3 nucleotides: TGTGCCAGCAGCCTCGTCGGGGGCTCCTACGAGCAGTACTTC. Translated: CASSLVGGSYEQYF.

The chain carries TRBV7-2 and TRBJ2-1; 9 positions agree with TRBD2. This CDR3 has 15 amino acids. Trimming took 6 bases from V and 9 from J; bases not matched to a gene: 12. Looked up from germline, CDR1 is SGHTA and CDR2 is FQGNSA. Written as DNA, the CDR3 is TGTGCCAGCAGTCAGGTTAGCGGGAGTGGACTTGAGCAGTTCTTC. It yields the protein CASSQVSGSGLEQFF.

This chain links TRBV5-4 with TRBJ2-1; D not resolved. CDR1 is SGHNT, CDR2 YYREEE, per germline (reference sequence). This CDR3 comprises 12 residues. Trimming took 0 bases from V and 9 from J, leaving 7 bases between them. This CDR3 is CASSLEVGEQFF. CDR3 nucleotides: TGTGCCAGCAGCTTGGAAGTGGGTGAGCAGTTCTTC.

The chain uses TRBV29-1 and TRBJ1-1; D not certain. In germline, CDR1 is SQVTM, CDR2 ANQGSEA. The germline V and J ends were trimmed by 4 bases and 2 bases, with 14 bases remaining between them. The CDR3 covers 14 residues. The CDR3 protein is CSVAYTTGNTEAFF. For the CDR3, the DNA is TGCAGCGTTGCTTACACGACGGGTAACACTGAAGCTTTCTTT. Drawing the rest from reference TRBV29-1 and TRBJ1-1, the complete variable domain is SAVISQKPSRDICQRGTSLTIQCQVDSQVTMMFWYRQQPGQSLTLIATANQGSEATYESGFVIDKFPISRPNLTFSTLTVSNMSPEDSSIYLCSVAYTTGNTEAFFGQGTRLTVV.

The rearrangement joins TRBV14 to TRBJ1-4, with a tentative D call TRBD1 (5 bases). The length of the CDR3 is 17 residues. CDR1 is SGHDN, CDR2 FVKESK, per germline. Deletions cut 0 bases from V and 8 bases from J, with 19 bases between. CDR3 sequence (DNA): TGTGCCAGCAGCCAAGATCTGAGAGGGACGGCTAGGGAAAAACTGTTTTTT. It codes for CASSQDLRGTAREKLFF. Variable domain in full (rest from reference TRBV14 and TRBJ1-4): EAGVTQFPSHSVIEKGQTVTLRCDPISGHDNLYWYRRVMGKEIKFLLHFVKESKQDESGMPNNRFLAERTGGTYSTLKVQPAELEDSGVYFCASSQDLRGTAREKLFFGSGTQLSVL.

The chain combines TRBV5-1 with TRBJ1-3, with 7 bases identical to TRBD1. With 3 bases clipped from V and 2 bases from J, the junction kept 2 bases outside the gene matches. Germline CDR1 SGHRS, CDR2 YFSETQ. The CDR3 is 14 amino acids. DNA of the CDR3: TGCGCCAGCAGCTCCGGACAGGCTGGAAACACCATATATTTT. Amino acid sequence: CASSSGQAGNTIYF.

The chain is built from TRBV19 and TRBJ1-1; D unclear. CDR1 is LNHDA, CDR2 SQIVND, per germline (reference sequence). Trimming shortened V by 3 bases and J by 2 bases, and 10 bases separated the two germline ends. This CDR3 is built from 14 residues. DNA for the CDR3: TGTGCCAGTAGTATCGGGTGGACCAACACTGAAGCTTTCTTT. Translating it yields CASSIGWTNTEAFF.

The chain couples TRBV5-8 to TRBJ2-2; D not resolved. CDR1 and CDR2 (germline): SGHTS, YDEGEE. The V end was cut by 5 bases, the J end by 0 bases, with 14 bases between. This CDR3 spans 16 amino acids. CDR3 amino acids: CASRTGVVANTGELFF. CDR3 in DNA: TGTGCCAGCAGAACGGGCGTAGTCGCGAACACCGGGGAGCTGTTTTTT.

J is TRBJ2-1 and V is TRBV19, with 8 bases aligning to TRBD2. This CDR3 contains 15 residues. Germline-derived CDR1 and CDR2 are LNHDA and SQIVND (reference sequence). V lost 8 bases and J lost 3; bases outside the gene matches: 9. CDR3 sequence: CASGIAGTIYNEQFF. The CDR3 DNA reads TGTGCCAGTGGGATAGCGGGGACTATCTACAATGAGCAGTTCTTC.

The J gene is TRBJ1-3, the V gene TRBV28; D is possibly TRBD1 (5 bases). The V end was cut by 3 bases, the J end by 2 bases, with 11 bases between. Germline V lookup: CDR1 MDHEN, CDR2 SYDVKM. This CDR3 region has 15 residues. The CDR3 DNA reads TGTGCCAGCAGTTTGGGGGTCAGAGCTGGAAACACCATATATTTT. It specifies CASSLGVRAGNTIYF.

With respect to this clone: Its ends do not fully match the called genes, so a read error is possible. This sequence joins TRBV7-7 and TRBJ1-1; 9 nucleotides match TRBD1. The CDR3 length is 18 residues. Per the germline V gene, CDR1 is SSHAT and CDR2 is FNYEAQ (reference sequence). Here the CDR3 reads CASSLGDRAFPKNTEAFF. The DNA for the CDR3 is TGTGCTAGCAGCTTAGGGGACAGGGCATTTCCCAAGAACACTGAAGCTTTCTTT.

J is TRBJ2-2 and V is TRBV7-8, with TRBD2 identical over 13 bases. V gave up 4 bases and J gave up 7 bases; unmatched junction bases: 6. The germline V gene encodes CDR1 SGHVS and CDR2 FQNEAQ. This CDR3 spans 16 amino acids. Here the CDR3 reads CASSSGLAGVSGELFF. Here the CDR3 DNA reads TGTGCCAGCAGCTCAGGACTAGCGGGAGTTAGCGGGGAGCTGTTTTTT.

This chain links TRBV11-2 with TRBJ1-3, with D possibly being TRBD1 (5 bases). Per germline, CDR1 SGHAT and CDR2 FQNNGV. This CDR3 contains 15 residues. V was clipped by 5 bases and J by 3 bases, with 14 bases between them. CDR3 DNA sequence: TGTGCCAGCAGCGTTGACAGCGGACTTGGAAACACCATATATTTT. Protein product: CASSVDSGLGNTIYF.

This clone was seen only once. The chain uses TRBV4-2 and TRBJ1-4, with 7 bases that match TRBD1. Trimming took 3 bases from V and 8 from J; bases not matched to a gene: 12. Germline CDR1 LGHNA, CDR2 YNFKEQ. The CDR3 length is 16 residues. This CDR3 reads CASSQNTGAGGEKLFF. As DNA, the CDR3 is TGTGCCAGCAGCCAGAACACAGGGGCCGGAGGGGAAAAACTGTTTTTT.

This chain's CDR3 is CASSGTGVGDEQFF. CDR3 DNA: TGTGCCAGCAGTGGGACAGGGGTAGGGGATGAGCAGTTCTTC. This sequence joins TRBV2 and TRBJ2-1, with 9 nucleotides matching TRBD1. The CDR3 is made up of 14 amino acids. From germline, CDR1 is SNHLY and CDR2 FYNNEI. Germline trimming cut 4 bases from V and 8 bases from J; bases unmatched to any gene: 6.

The CDR3 loop is CASSLSTLFGRNQPQHF. The CDR3 nucleotides read TGTGCCAGCAGCTTATCGACACTTTTTGGGCGCAATCAGCCCCAGCATTTT. J is TRBJ1-5 and V is TRBV7-9, with D unresolved. The CDR3 consists of 17 residues. Germline V gene sequence: CDR1 SEHNR, CDR2 FQNEAQ (reference sequence). Trimming stripped 2 bases from V and 2 bases from J, with 16 bases between. Complete variable domain (other parts from reference TRBV7-9 and TRBJ1-5): DTGVSQNPRHKITKRGQNVTFRCDPISEHNRLYWYRQTLGQGPEFLTYFQNEAQLEKSRLLSDRFSAERPKGSFSTLEIQRTEQGDSAMYLCASSLSTLFGRNQPQHFGDGTRLSIL.

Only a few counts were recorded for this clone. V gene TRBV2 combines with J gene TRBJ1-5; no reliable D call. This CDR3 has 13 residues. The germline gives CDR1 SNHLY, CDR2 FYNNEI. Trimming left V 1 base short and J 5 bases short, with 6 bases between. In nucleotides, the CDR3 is TGTGCCAGCAGTGAAGTCGGGCATCAGCCCCAGCATTTT. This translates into CASSEVGHQPQHF.

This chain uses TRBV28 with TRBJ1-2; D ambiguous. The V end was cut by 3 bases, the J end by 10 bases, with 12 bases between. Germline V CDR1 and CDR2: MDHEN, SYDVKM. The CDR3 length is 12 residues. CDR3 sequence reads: CASSFRIEFYTF. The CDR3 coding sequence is TGTGCCAGCAGTTTTCGCATCGAATTCTACACCTTC.